Listed below are T cell receptor beta chains from one sample, sequenced in a study of Ad26.COV2.S vaccination and SARS-CoV-2 variants. TCRdb keeps only in-frame clones here, not all; method: immunoSEQ multiplex PCR. The sample records some 340,000 clones, about 86% being singletons. The material sequenced was peripheral blood, taken in a trial of Ad26.COV2.S vaccine versus placebo. The receptors originated from a person aged 18 to 65 who received the Ad26.COV2.S COVID-19 vaccine or a placebo. CDR3s include the opening cysteine and the closing phenylalanine or tryptophan. A D gene is named only where the DNA matches it firmly. Size is omitted from some rows. Given values are once, few, many or a class for expanded clones.

J gene: TRBJ1-2
V gene: TRBV9
clone size: -
D gene: TRBD1
CDR3 protein: CASSSSRDRVGGYTF
CDR3 DNA: TGTGCCAGCAGCTCGTCCCGGGACAGGGTCGGAGGCTACACCTTC

J gene: TRBJ1-1
V gene: TRBV5-4
clone size: -
D gene: -
CDR3 protein: CASSLAPVGNTEAFF
CDR3 DNA: TGTGCCAGCAGCTTGGCTCCCGTGGGGAACACTGAAGCTTTCTTT

J gene: TRBJ1-3
V gene: TRBV19
clone size: -
D gene: TRBD1
CDR3 protein: CASSPRSGTGTRHTIYF
CDR3 DNA: TGTGCCAGTAGTCCCCGGAGCGGGACAGGGACCCGTCACACCATATATTTT

J gene: TRBJ2-7
V gene: TRBV6-1
clone size: -
D gene: TRBD2
CDR3 protein: CASSDERGGTYEQYF
CDR3 DNA: TGTGCCAGCAGTGATGAGCGGGGGGGAACCTACGAGCAGTACTTC

J gene: TRBJ1-3
V gene: TRBV25-1
clone size: -
D gene: -
CDR3 protein: CASSSSVGHTIYF
CDR3 DNA: TGTGCCAGCAGTTCCTCGGTGGGACACACCATATATTTT

J gene: TRBJ2-7
V gene: TRBV19
clone size: once
D gene: -
CDR3 protein: CASSNPGEDYEQYF
CDR3 DNA: TGTGCCAGTAGTAACCCGGGCGAGGACTACGAGCAGTACTTC

J gene: TRBJ1-6
V gene: TRBV19
clone size: -
D gene: -
CDR3 protein: CASSIGNSPLHF
CDR3 DNA: TGTGCCAGTAGTATAGGGAATTCACCCCTCCACTTT

J gene: TRBJ2-7
V gene: TRBV3-1/TRBV3-2
clone size: -
D gene: -
CDR3 protein: CASSQRGSGYYEQYF
CDR3 DNA: TGTGCCAGCAGCCAACGTGGATCGGGATACTACGAGCAGTACTTC

J gene: TRBJ1-1
V gene: TRBV5-5
clone size: -
D gene: -
CDR3 protein: CASSLPIQLNTEAFF
CDR3 DNA: TGTGCCAGCAGCTTGCCTATACAGCTGAACACTGAAGCTTTCTTT

J gene: TRBJ2-5
V gene: TRBV18
clone size: -
D gene: TRBD2
CDR3 protein: CASSPPASGGFQETQYF
CDR3 DNA: TGTGCCAGCTCACCACCGGCTAGCGGGGGGTTCCAAGAGACCCAGTACTTC

J gene: TRBJ1-2
V gene: TRBV10-3
clone size: once
D gene: TRBD1
CDR3 protein: CAISEGNRGTGPRGYTF
CDR3 DNA: TGTGCCATCAGTGAGGGGAACAGGGGGACGGGGCCCCGTGGCTACACCTTC

J gene: TRBJ1-1
V gene: TRBV15
clone size: -
D gene: -
CDR3 protein: CATSVGETEAFF
CDR3 DNA: TGTGCCACCAGCGTAGGGGAGACTGAAGCTTTCTTT

J gene: TRBJ1-2
V gene: TRBV7-9
clone size: -
D gene: -
CDR3 protein: CASSFGSPVRGDGYTF
CDR3 DNA: TGTGCCAGCAGCTTTGGCTCGCCGGTGAGGGGGGACGGCTACACCTTC

J gene: TRBJ1-4
V gene: TRBV10-3
clone size: -
D gene: -
CDR3 protein: CAISSNAGATNEKLFF
CDR3 DNA: TGTGCCATCAGTTCCAATGCGGGGGCAACTAATGAAAAACTGTTTTTT

J gene: TRBJ1-3
V gene: TRBV11-2
clone size: once
D gene: -
CDR3 protein: CASSFAGFRGRSGNTIYF
CDR3 DNA: TGTGCCAGCAGCTTCGCGGGATTTAGAGGCCGTTCTGGAAACACCATATATTTT

J gene: TRBJ1-3
V gene: TRBV5-1
clone size: -
D gene: TRBD1
CDR3 protein: CASSLAQGGNTIYF
CDR3 DNA: TGCGCCAGCAGCTTGGCACAGGGGGGAAACACCATATATTTT

J gene: TRBJ2-3
V gene: TRBV6-5
clone size: -
D gene: -
CDR3 protein: CASSYMGPTDTQYF
CDR3 DNA: TGTGCCAGCAGTTACATGGGGCCCACAGATACGCAGTATTTT

J gene: TRBJ1-6
V gene: TRBV7-3
clone size: -
D gene: -
CDR3 protein: CASSLSGGRISPLHF
CDR3 DNA: TGTGCCAGCAGCTTATCCGGGGGGCGCATCTCACCCCTCCACTTT